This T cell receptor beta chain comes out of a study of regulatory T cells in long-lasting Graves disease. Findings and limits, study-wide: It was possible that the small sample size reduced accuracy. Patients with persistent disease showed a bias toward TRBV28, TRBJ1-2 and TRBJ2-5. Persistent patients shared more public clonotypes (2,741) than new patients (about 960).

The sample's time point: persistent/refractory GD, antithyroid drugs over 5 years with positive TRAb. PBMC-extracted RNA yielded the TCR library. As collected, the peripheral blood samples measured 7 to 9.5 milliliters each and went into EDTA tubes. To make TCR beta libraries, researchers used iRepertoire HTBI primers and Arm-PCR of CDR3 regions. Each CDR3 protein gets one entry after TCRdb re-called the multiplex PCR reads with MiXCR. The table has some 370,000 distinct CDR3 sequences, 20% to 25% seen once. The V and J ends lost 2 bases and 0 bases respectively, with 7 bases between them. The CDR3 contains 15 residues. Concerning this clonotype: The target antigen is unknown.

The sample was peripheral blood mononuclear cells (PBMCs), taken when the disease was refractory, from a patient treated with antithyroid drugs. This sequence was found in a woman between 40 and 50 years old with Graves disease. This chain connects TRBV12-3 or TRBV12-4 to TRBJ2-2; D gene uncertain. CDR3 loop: CASSLISANTGELFF. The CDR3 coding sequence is TGTGCCAGCAGTTTAATATCCGCGAACACCGGGGAGCTGTTTTTT.